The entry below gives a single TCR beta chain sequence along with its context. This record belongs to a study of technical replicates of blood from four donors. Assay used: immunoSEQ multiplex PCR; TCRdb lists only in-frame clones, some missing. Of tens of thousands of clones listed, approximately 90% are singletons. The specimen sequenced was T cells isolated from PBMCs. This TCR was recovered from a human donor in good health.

The DNA of the CDR3 is TGTGCCAGCTCACAACGGGACAGCTCCTACGAGCAGTACTTC. Protein: CASSQRDSSYEQYF. The chain employs TRBV18 and TRBJ2-7, with TRBD1 identical over 7 bases. V lost 4 bases and J lost 0; bases outside the gene matches: 3. Germline V gene lookup returns CDR1 KGHSH and CDR2 LQKENI. The CDR3 sequence is 14 residues long.